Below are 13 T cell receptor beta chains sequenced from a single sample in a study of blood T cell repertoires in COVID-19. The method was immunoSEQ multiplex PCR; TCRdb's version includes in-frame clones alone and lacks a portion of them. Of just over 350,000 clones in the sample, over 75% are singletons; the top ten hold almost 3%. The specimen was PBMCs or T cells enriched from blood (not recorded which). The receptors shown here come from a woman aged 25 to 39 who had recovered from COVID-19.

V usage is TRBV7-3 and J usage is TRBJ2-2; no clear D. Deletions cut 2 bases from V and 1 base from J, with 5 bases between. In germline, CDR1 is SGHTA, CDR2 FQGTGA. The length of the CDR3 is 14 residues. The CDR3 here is CASSLGLNTGELFF. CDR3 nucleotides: TGTGCCAGCAGCTTAGGCCTGAACACCGGGGAGCTGTTTTTT.

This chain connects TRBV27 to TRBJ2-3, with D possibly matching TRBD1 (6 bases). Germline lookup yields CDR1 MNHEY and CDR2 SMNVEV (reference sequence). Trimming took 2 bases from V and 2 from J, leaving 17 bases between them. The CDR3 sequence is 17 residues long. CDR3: CASSLRVGAGVTDTQYF. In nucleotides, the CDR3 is TGTGCCAGCAGTTTACGGGTCGGGGCAGGGGTCACAGATACGCAGTATTTT.

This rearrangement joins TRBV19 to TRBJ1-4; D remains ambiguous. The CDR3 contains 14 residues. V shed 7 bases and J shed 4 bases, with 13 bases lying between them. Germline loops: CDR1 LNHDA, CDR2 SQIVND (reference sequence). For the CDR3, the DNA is TGTGCCAGTATAGACTCACGGAATAATGAAAAACTGTTTTTT. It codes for CASIDSRNNEKLFF.

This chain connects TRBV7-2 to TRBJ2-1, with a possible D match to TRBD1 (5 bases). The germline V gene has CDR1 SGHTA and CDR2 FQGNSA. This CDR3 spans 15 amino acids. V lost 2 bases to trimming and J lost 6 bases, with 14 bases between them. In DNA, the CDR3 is TGTGCCAGCAGCTTAATGCGGACCACAGGCAATGAGCAGTTCTTC. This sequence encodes CASSLMRTTGNEQFF.

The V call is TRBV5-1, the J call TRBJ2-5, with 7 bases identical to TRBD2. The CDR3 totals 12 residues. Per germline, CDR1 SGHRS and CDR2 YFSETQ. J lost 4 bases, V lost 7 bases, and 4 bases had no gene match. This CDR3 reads CASGGVGETQYF. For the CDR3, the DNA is TGCGCCAGCGGGGGGGTCGGAGAGACCCAGTACTTC.

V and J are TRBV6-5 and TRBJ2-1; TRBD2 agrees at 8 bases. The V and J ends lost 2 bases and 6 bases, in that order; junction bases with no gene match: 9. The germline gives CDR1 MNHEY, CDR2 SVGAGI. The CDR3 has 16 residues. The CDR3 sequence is CASSYEAERGSNEQFF. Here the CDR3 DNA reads TGTGCCAGCAGTTACGAGGCCGAGCGGGGGAGCAATGAGCAGTTCTTC.

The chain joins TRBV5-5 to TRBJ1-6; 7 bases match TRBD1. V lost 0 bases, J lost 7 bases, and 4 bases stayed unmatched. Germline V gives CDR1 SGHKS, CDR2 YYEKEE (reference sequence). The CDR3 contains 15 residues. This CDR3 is CASSLEGQKNSPLHF. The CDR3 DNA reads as TGTGCCAGCAGCTTGGAGGGACAGAAGAATTCACCCCTCCACTTT.

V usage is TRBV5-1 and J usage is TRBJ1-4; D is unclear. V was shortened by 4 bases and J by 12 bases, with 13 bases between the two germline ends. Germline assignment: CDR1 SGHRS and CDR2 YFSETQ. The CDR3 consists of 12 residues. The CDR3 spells CASSPTGVELFF. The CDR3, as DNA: TGCGCCAGCAGCCCCACCGGTGTTGAACTGTTTTTT.

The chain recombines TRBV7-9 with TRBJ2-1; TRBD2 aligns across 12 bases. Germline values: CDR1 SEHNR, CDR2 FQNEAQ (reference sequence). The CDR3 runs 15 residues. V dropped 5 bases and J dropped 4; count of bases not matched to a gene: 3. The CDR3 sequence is CASSMGLAGYNEQFF. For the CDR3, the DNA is TGTGCCAGCAGCATGGGACTAGCGGGTTACAATGAGCAGTTCTTC. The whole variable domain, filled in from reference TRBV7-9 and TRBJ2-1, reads DTGVSQNPRHKITKRGQNVTFRCDPISEHNRLYWYRQTLGQGPEFLTYFQNEAQLEKSRLLSDRFSAERPKGSFSTLEIQRTEQGDSAMYLCASSMGLAGYNEQFFGPGTRLTVL.

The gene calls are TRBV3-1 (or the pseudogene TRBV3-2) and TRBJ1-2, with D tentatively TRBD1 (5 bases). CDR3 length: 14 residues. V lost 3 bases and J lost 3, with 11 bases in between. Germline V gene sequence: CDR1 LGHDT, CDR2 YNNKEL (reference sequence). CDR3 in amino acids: CASSHGTLDYGYTF. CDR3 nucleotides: TGTGCCAGCAGCCACGGGACTTTAGACTATGGCTACACCTTC.

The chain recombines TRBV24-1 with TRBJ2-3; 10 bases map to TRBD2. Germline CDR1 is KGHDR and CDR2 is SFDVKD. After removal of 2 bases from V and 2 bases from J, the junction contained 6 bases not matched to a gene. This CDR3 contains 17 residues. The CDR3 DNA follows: TGTGCCACCAGTGATTCCAGGACTAGCGGAGCCACAGATACGCAGTATTTT. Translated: CATSDSRTSGATDTQYF.

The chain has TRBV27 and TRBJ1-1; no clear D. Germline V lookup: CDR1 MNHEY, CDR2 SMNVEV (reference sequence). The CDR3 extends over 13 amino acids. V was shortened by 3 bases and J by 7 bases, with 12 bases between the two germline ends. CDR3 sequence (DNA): TGTGCCAGCAGTTTTTCTGGGAGGAATGAAGCTTTCTTT. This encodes CASSFSGRNEAFF.

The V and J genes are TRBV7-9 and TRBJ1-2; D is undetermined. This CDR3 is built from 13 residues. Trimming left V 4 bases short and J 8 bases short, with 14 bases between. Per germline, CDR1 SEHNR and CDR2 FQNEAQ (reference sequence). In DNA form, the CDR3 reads TGTGCCAGCAGCTATGCTCCCGCGGGCGGCTACACCTTC. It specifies CASSYAPAGGYTF.